These 21 T cell receptor beta chains came from one sample sequenced in a study of blood T cells in healthy people across ages. Through a sample-barcoded 5' primer and a J-beta primer mix, a second PCR was run for 7 to 11 cycles. TCRdb re-derived calls from the 5' RACE reads in MiXCR, one entry per CDR3 protein. This repertoire shows some 1.5 million distinct CDR3 sequences, approximately 43% found once; its top ten account for about 3.8%. Material: blood. The receptors derive from a young woman in good health.

This clonotype appeared a few times. The CDR3 spells CSARPDVEETQYF. The CDR3 bases are TGCAGTGCTAGACCCGACGTAGAAGAGACCCAGTACTTC. The chain uses TRBV20-1 and TRBJ2-5; no definite D call. Trimming pared 2 bases from V and 3 bases from J, leaving 10 bases between. Germline V lookup: CDR1 DFQATT, CDR2 SNEGSKA (reference sequence). This CDR3 has 13 residues.

The chain has TRBV7-6 and TRBJ1-5; tentatively, D is TRBD1 (5 bases). V lost 5 bases to trimming and J lost 7 bases, with 15 bases between them. CDR3 length: 14 residues. Germline V lookup: CDR1 SGHVS, CDR2 FNYEAQ. The CDR3 loop is CASSPGAGWQPQHF. Here the CDR3 DNA reads TGTGCCAGCAGCCCCGGGGCGGGGTGGCAGCCCCAGCATTTT.

This clonotype turned up a few times. This chain uses TRBV25-1 with TRBJ2-1; D gene ambiguous. Germline CDR1 MGHDK, CDR2 SYGVNS. CDR3 length equals 14 residues. V dropped 6 bases and J dropped 4 bases, with 13 bases sitting between them. CDR3 in DNA: TGTGCCAGCAGCCCCCAAACACTGTACAATGAGCAGTTCTTC. This codes for CASSPQTLYNEQFF.

The chain has TRBV20-1 and TRBJ1-1; D is unresolved. The CDR3 has 15 amino acids. Germline loops: CDR1 DFQATT, CDR2 SNEGSKA (reference sequence). V was shortened by 0 bases and J by 1 base, with 12 bases between the two germline ends. The DNA of the CDR3 is TGCAGTGCTAGAGATCAACAGAACCCGAACACTGAAGCTTTCTTT. It encodes CSARDQQNPNTEAFF.

CDR3 region: CASSYSRGWSSTDTQYF. The DNA of the CDR3 is TGTGCCAGCAGTTACTCTAGGGGATGGTCTAGCACAGATACGCAGTATTTT. The V gene is TRBV6-5, the J gene TRBJ2-3; a possible D gene is TRBD1 (5 bases). The CDR3 has 17 residues. The V and J ends lost 0 bases and 0 bases respectively, with 13 bases between them. Germline CDR1 and CDR2: MNHEY and SVGAGI.

CDR3 bases: TGCAGTGCTAGAGCCAGGTCTGCGGATACGCAGTATTTT. Protein: CSARARSADTQYF. This rearrangement joins TRBV20-1 to TRBJ2-3; D ambiguous. The CDR3 has 13 residues. Looked up from germline, CDR1 is DFQATT and CDR2 is SNEGSKA (reference sequence). V gave up 1 base and J gave up 6 bases, with 11 bases separating them.

This clonotype was seen more than once but under ten times. The rearrangement uses TRBV20-1 and TRBJ2-1, with 9 bases fitting TRBD2. V lost 6 bases, J lost 0 bases, and 15 bases stayed unmatched. The V gene's germline CDR1 is DFQATT and CDR2 SNEGSKA (reference sequence). The CDR3 is made up of 18 amino acids. This CDR3 is CSAPAGPSGAYSYNEQFF. CDR3 sequence (DNA): TGCAGTGCCCCGGCGGGTCCTAGCGGGGCTTACTCCTACAATGAGCAGTTCTTC.

The chain combines TRBV27 with TRBJ1-5; the D gene is possibly TRBD1 (5 bases). Germline values: CDR1 MNHEY, CDR2 SMNVEV (reference sequence). This CDR3 region has 17 residues. V was cut by 4 bases and J by 0 bases, with 16 bases left in between. The CDR3 coding sequence is TGTGCCAGCAGTTCCCCAAGTGGGGCCAGTAGCAATCAGCCCCAGCATTTT. It translates to CASSSPSGASSNQPQHF.

This sequence joins TRBV4-1 and TRBJ1-5; D is unresolved. CDR3 length equals 14 residues. V was trimmed by 2 bases and J by 2 bases, leaving 7 bases between them. The germline CDR1 and CDR2 sequences are MGHRA and YSYEKL. The CDR3 bases are TGCGCCAGCAGCCAAAAGGTCCGCAATCAGCCCCAGCATTTT. Protein: CASSQKVRNQPQHF.

The chain joins TRBV27 to TRBJ2-7, with 14 bases matching TRBD2. CDR3 length: 16 residues. CDR1 is MNHEY, CDR2 SMNVEV, per germline (reference sequence). After removal of 4 bases from V and 4 bases from J, the junction contained 6 bases not matched to a gene. The CDR3 loop is CASSSGTSGSYYEQYF. The CDR3 coding sequence is TGTGCCAGCAGTTCCGGGACTAGCGGGAGTTATTACGAGCAGTACTTC.

The chain has TRBV2 and TRBJ2-1, with 9 bases aligning to TRBD2. The germline CDR1 and CDR2 sequences are SNHLY and FYNNEI. The CDR3 covers 14 residues. Losses at the gene ends were 6 bases for V and 7 bases for J; bases not matched to a gene: 7. CDR3 protein: CASREGTSKNEQFF. CDR3 DNA sequence: TGTGCCAGCAGGGAGGGGACTAGCAAAAATGAGCAGTTCTTC.

In this sample, this clonotype turned up a few times. V and J are TRBV15 and TRBJ1-2; 7 bases are shared with TRBD1. CDR1 and CDR2 from the germline V gene are LNHNV and YYDKDF (reference sequence). Germline trimming cut 5 bases from V and 12 bases from J; bases unmatched to any gene: 15. This CDR3 is built from 14 residues. As DNA, the CDR3 is TGTGCCACCAGCGTTCCGGGACAGACTTATGGAAACACCTTC. Protein: CATSVPGQTYGNTF.

V is TRBV5-1 and J is TRBJ2-1; TRBD2 is a possible D gene (6 bases). There are 14 residues in the CDR3. Germline-derived CDR1 and CDR2 are SGHRS and YFSETQ. Trimming shortened V by 6 bases and J by 4 bases, and 14 bases separated the two germline ends. The CDR3 sequence is CASNSGEPYNEQFF. The CDR3 DNA follows: TGCGCCAGCAACTCGGGGGAGCCTTACAATGAGCAGTTCTTC.

The chain carries TRBV11-2 and TRBJ2-1, with 11 bases aligning to TRBD2. The tail of the sequence fits TRBJ2-7 better, so the J call may be wrong. The CDR3 loop spans 15 amino acids. Germline loops: CDR1 SGHAT, CDR2 FQNNGV. CDR3 loop: CASSSLAGAYNEQYF. CDR3 bases: TGTGCCAGCAGTTCACTAGCGGGAGCCTACAATGAGCAGTACTTC.

This clonotype was recorded a few times. The chain links TRBV7-2 to TRBJ1-2; D is undetermined. The V end lost 5 bases, the J end lost 8 bases, and 15 bases lay between the germline ends. Germline assignment: CDR1 SGHTA and CDR2 FQGNSA. CDR3 size: 13 residues. The CDR3 DNA sequence: TGTGCCAGCAGCCCGAGGGCGGTAGGAGGCTACACCTTC. Its translation is CASSPRAVGGYTF.

Remarks on this clonotype: Germline and junction disagree at one end, which may indicate a read error. The chain has TRBV10-3 and TRBJ1-1; no firm D call. Germline CDR1 reads ENHRY; CDR2 reads SYGVKD. The CDR3 runs 18 residues. In DNA, the CDR3 is TGTGCCATCAGTGAGTTTTGGACCAGCCCCAGACTGAACACTGAAGCTTCCTTT. This encodes CAISEFWTSPRLNTEASF.

This chain links TRBV25-1 with TRBJ2-5, with D perhaps matching TRBD2 (6 bases). The germline V gene encodes CDR1 MGHDK and CDR2 SYGVNS. The V end lost 10 bases, the J end lost 11 bases, and 29 bases lay between the germline ends. The CDR3 length is 15 residues. CDR3 amino acids: CATSGGRKANNEQYF. CDR3 sequence (DNA): TGTGCCACCTCCGGGGGTAGGAAAGCAAACAATGAGCAGTACTTC. Supplemented by reference TRBV25-1 and TRBJ2-5, the full variable domain reads EADIYQTPRYLVIGTGKKITLECSQTMGHDKMYWYQQDPGMELHLIHYSYGVNSTEKGDLSSESTVSRIRTEHFPLTLESARPSHTSQYLCATSGGRKANNEQYFGPGTRLLVL.

This chain connects TRBV7-6 to TRBJ2-3; D is possibly TRBD2 (6 bases). Germline V gene data show CDR1 as SGHVS and CDR2 as FNYEAQ. V gave up 5 bases and J gave up 0 bases, with 18 bases separating them. This CDR3 has 17 amino acids. The CDR3 sequence: CASSAISIAVSTDTQYF. The CDR3 DNA is TGTGCCAGCAGCGCAATATCGATAGCGGTCAGCACAGATACGCAGTATTTT.

This clonotype was observed many times. The gene calls are TRBV10-3 and TRBJ2-6; D assignment may be TRBD1 or TRBD2 (5 bases each). The CDR3 spans 16 residues. V lost 4 bases to trimming and J lost 0 bases, with 10 bases between them. Germline V CDR1 and CDR2: ENHRY, SYGVKD. The CDR3 nucleotides read TGTGCCATCAGTGTGGGACCGAACTCTGGGGCCAACGTCCTGACTTTC. Translation: CAISVGPNSGANVLTF.

This rearrangement joins TRBV7-8 to TRBJ2-7; 9 nucleotides match TRBD1. The V segment lost 0 bases and the J segment 7 bases; nucleotides outside the gene matches: 7. The germline V gene has CDR1 SGHVS and CDR2 FQNEAQ. The CDR3 is made up of 15 amino acids. The CDR3 bases are TGTGCCAGCAGCTTAGCAAACAGGGGGCTGAATGAGCAGTACTTC. Translating gives CASSLANRGLNEQYF. Full variable domain (outside the CDR3, taken from reference TRBV7-8 and TRBJ2-7): GAGVSQSPRYKVAKRGQDVALRCDPISGHVSLFWYQQALGQGPEFLTYFQNEAQLDKSGLPSDRFFAERPEGSVSTLKIQRTQQEDSAVYLCASSLANRGLNEQYFGPGTRLTVT.

This clonotype has only a few counts. This chain connects TRBV12-3 or TRBV12-4 to TRBJ2-5, with D possibly being TRBD2 (5 bases). The assigned J gene may be wrong: the sequence end matches TRBJ2-7 better. The CDR3 loop spans 13 amino acids. CDR3 sequence reads: CASSPNSGYEQYF. The CDR3 coding sequence is TGTGCCAGCAGCCCAAACAGCGGCTACGAGCAGTACTTC.